The 23 T cell receptor beta chains given below trace back to one sample, sequenced in a study of cytotoxic CD8 clonotypes in ibrutinib-treated CLL. Some clones are missing from TCRdb's copy, which holds only in-frame ones; the method was immunoSEQ multiplex PCR. The repertoire holds about 15,000 clones, with 52% as singletons. Material: PBMCs, obtained at a roughly 24-month disease-progression time point, from a patient treated with ibrutinib. The receptors here all came from a human donor with chronic lymphocytic leukemia.

CDR3 DNA sequence: TGTGCCAGCAGTCCCGCCCTGGCAGCTCGACCCTACGAGCAGTACTTC. This gives the protein CASSPALAARPYEQYF. The chain uses TRBV7-9 and TRBJ2-7; D uncertain. CDR3 length equals 16 residues. Germline V gives CDR1 SEHNR, CDR2 FQNEAQ (reference sequence). The V gene lost 6 bases and the J gene lost 2 bases, with 20 bases spanning the gap.

The chain is built from TRBV27 and TRBJ1-5, with 10 bases matching TRBD1. The CDR3 covers 17 residues. Germline CDR1 is MNHEY and CDR2 is SMNVEV (reference sequence). The ends lost 1 base at V and 0 bases at J; junction bases unmatched: 3. The CDR3 here is CASSLLGTGVSNQPQHF. The DNA of the CDR3 is TGTGCCAGCAGTTTATTAGGGACAGGGGTTAGCAATCAGCCCCAGCATTTT.

This chain joins TRBV10-3 and TRBJ1-2; D might be TRBD1 (6 bases). Trimming cost V 4 bases and J 3 bases, with 9 bases left between them. The CDR3 has 13 residues. Germline values: CDR1 ENHRY, CDR2 SYGVKD. This CDR3 is CAISARQDYGYTF. DNA for the CDR3: TGTGCCATCAGTGCTAGACAGGACTATGGCTACACCTTC.

The chain is built from TRBV19 and TRBJ1-5, with TRBD1 identical over 12 bases. Trimming took 0 bases from V and 2 from J; bases not matched to a gene: 5. From germline, CDR1 is LNHDA and CDR2 SQIVND (reference sequence). CDR3 length equals 18 residues. CDR3 sequence (DNA): TGTGCCAGTAGTATAGAAGGGACAGGGGGCGTTGGCAATCAGCCCCAGCATTTT. Protein: CASSIEGTGGVGNQPQHF.

This chain uses TRBV2 with TRBJ1-1; D is perhaps TRBD1 (6 bases). Germline V gene data show CDR1 as SNHLY and CDR2 as FYNNEI. V dropped 2 bases and J dropped 6 bases, with 16 bases sitting between them. The length of the CDR3 is 15 residues. The CDR3 loop is CASSETKGVSAEAFF. The CDR3 coding sequence is TGTGCCAGCAGTGAAACGAAGGGGGTTAGCGCTGAAGCTTTCTTT. The full variable domain, with the rest looked up from reference TRBV2 and TRBJ1-1, is EPEVTQTPSHQVTQMGQEVILRCVPISNHLYFYWYRQILGQKVEFLVSFYNNEISEKSEIFDDQFSVERPDGSNFTLKIRSTKLEDSAMYFCASSETKGVSAEAFFGQGTRLTVV.

The V call is TRBV15, the J call TRBJ2-7; D is possibly TRBD1 (7 bases). Germline V gene sequence: CDR1 LNHNV, CDR2 YYDKDF (reference sequence). The ends were cut back, 1 base at V and 2 bases at J, with 12 bases in the middle. The CDR3 spans 15 residues. The CDR3 DNA reads as TGTGCCACCAGCAGAGTTTTCAGGGGGGCCTACGAGCAGTACTTC. Protein product: CATSRVFRGAYEQYF.

This chain joins TRBV19 and TRBJ1-5; D may be TRBD1 (5 bases). V lost 7 bases, J lost 5 bases, and 21 bases lay in between. Germline CDR1 and CDR2: LNHDA and SQIVND (reference sequence). The CDR3 length is 16 residues. The CDR3 nucleotides are TGTGCCAGTAATGAGATCAGGGTGGGCCTAGATCAGCCCCAGCATTTT. Its translation is CASNEIRVGLDQPQHF. The full variable domain, in which reference TRBV19 and TRBJ1-5 provide the parts outside the CDR3, is DGGITQSPKYLFRKEGQNVTLSCEQNLNHDAMYWYRQDPGQGLRLIYYSQIVNDFQKGDIAEGYSVSREKKESFPLTVTSAQKNPTAFYLCASNEIRVGLDQPQHFGDGTRLSIL.

The chain carries TRBV19 and TRBJ2-7, with 7 nucleotides matching TRBD1. The V gene end was trimmed by 7 bases and the J gene end by 0 bases; junction bases not matched to a gene: 9. Per germline, CDR1 LNHDA and CDR2 SQIVND (reference sequence). The CDR3 is 15 residues long. In DNA form, the CDR3 reads TGTGCCAGTACCCCAGACAGGGCCAGCTCCTACGAGCAGTACTTC. This translates into CASTPDRASSYEQYF. The whole variable domain, remainder taken from reference TRBV19 and TRBJ2-7, is DGGITQSPKYLFRKEGQNVTLSCEQNLNHDAMYWYRQDPGQGLRLIYYSQIVNDFQKGDIAEGYSVSREKKESFPLTVTSAQKNPTAFYLCASTPDRASSYEQYFGPGTRLTVT.

The chain joins TRBV9 to TRBJ1-3; 10 nucleotides align to TRBD1. V lost 4 bases, J lost 4 bases, and 8 bases stayed unmatched. This CDR3 is built from 16 residues. The germline gives CDR1 SGDLS, CDR2 YYNGEE. The CDR3 is CASSSNDRGLGNTIYF. The CDR3 nucleotides read TGTGCCAGCAGCTCCAACGACAGGGGGCTCGGAAACACCATATATTTT.

The rearrangement links TRBV11-2 to TRBJ2-3; D possibly matches TRBD1 or TRBD2 (5 bases each). Trimming stripped 1 base from V and 2 bases from J, with 10 bases between. In germline, CDR1 is SGHAT, CDR2 FQNNGV. The CDR3 spans 15 residues. The CDR3 sequence: CASSLVGTITDTQYF. CDR3 bases: TGTGCCAGCAGCTTAGTCGGGACCATCACAGATACGCAGTATTTT.

The table lists this clone with a few counts. This chain joins TRBV11-2 and TRBJ2-5, with unresolved D. CDR3 length equals 14 residues. The ends were cut back, 1 base at V and 4 bases at J, with 10 bases in the middle. CDR1 SGHAT and CDR2 FQNNGV come from the germline V gene. The CDR3 DNA reads TGTGCCAGCAGCTTAGGATCTAGTCCAGAGACCCAGTACTTC. This sequence encodes CASSLGSSPETQYF. The full variable domain, with the rest looked up from reference TRBV11-2 and TRBJ2-5, is EAGVAQSPRYKIIEKRQSVAFWCNPISGHATLYWYQQILGQGPKLLIQFQNNGVVDDSQLPKDRFSAERLKGVDSTLKIQPAKLEDSAVYLCASSLGSSPETQYFGPGTRLLVL.

This clone has only a few counts. V and J are TRBV19 and TRBJ2-2; 9 bases fit TRBD1. The CDR3 sequence is 16 residues long. The J segment lost 6 bases and the V segment lost 5 bases, leaving 10 bases of the junction unmatched. Germline CDR1 is LNHDA and CDR2 is SQIVND (reference sequence). The CDR3, as DNA: TGTGCCAGTAGTCCATTGGGACAGGGAGACTCCGGGGAGCTGTTTTTT. Translating gives CASSPLGQGDSGELFF. Full variable domain (rest looked up from reference TRBV19 and TRBJ2-2): DGGITQSPKYLFRKEGQNVTLSCEQNLNHDAMYWYRQDPGQGLRLIYYSQIVNDFQKGDIAEGYSVSREKKESFPLTVTSAQKNPTAFYLCASSPLGQGDSGELFFGEGSRLTVL.

The chain joins TRBV5-4 to TRBJ1-6; perhaps TRBD1 as D (6 bases). The CDR3 extends over 18 amino acids. The V end was cut by 4 bases, the J end by 7 bases, with 24 bases between. The germline V gene encodes CDR1 SGHNT and CDR2 YYREEE (reference sequence). In DNA form, the CDR3 reads TGTGCCAGCAGCCCCTCAGGTTTGACACAGGGCTCCAATTCACCCCTCCACTTT. Protein: CASSPSGLTQGSNSPLHF.

Notes on this clone: This may be a read error, as it is one base from a much larger clone. Other DNA sequences from this sample encode an identical CDR3 as well. The rearrangement links TRBV5-4 to TRBJ2-5; either TRBD1 or TRBD2 may supply D (5 bases each). Trimming took 2 bases from V and 4 from J, leaving 12 bases between them. CDR1 is SGHNT and CDR2 is YYREEE in the germline V gene (reference sequence). CDR3 size: 14 residues. The CDR3 DNA follows: TGTGCCAGCAGCTTTTTTGAGGGGCGAGAGACCCAGTACTTC. Protein sequence: CASSFFEGRETQYF.

The chain has TRBV5-5 and TRBJ2-3, with 10 bases that match TRBD2. This CDR3 region has 16 residues. The junction had 5 bases not matched to a gene; V was cut back by 0 bases and J by 4 bases. Germline-derived CDR1 and CDR2 are SGHKS and YYEKEE (reference sequence). CDR3 coding DNA: TGTGCCAGCAGCTTGGGTACTAGCGGGGTGGCAGATACGCAGTATTTT. Translation: CASSLGTSGVADTQYF.

Only one count was recorded for this clone. The V and J genes are TRBV11-2 and TRBJ1-6; weak D call: TRBD1 (6 bases). Germline-derived CDR1 and CDR2 are SGHAT and FQNNGV. V dropped 0 bases and J dropped 0 bases, with 18 bases sitting between them. This CDR3 is built from 20 residues. CDR3: CASSLDPDSSNFSYNSPLHF. CDR3 nucleotide sequence: TGTGCCAGCAGCTTAGACCCGGACAGCTCCAACTTCTCCTATAATTCACCCCTCCACTTT.

CDR3 amino acids: CASSQQMLSGGPDTQYF. CDR3 DNA: TGTGCCAGCAGCCAACAAATGCTTAGCGGGGGGCCAGATACGCAGTATTTT. The V call is TRBV11-2, the J call TRBJ2-3; TRBD2 agrees at 10 bases. The CDR3 is 17 residues long. CDR1 is SGHAT, CDR2 FQNNGV, per germline. V was pared by 5 bases and J by 4 bases, with 12 bases of the junction left unmatched.

The V and J genes are TRBV5-1 and TRBJ1-2, with TRBD1 matching 8 bases. This CDR3 contains 14 residues. Trimming took 1 base from V and 5 from J; bases not matched to a gene: 4. Germline V lookup: CDR1 SGHRS, CDR2 YFSETQ. The DNA for the CDR3 is TGCGCCAGCAGCTTGTTGACAGGGGAGTATGGCTACACCTTC. Amino acids: CASSLLTGEYGYTF.

The chain is built from TRBV5-1 and TRBJ2-3; a weak D match, TRBD1 (5 bases). Trimming removed 0 bases from V and 8 bases from J, with 25 bases in between. This CDR3 contains 18 residues. Germline V gene lookup returns CDR1 SGHRS and CDR2 YFSETQ. The CDR3 coding sequence is TGCGCCAGCAGCTTGGACCCCCAGACTCGGACATCTTCTGCTACGCAGTATTTT. Protein: CASSLDPQTRTSSATQYF.

The rearrangement uses TRBV27 and TRBJ1-6; D not resolved. With 6 bases removed from V and 10 bases from J, the gap between germline ends came to 10 bases. The germline V gene has CDR1 MNHEY and CDR2 SMNVEV (reference sequence). CDR3 length equals 12 residues. As DNA, the CDR3 is TGTGCCAGCAGCTTGTTTGGGTCACCCCTCCACTTT. It specifies CASSLFGSPLHF.

This chain joins TRBV10-3 and TRBJ2-2; no clear D gene. The CDR3 is 14 residues long. CDR1 is ENHRY, CDR2 SYGVKD, per germline. The ends were cut back, 2 bases at V and 6 bases at J, with 10 bases in the middle. The CDR3 protein is CAISEGNASGELFF. The CDR3 DNA follows: TGTGCCATCAGTGAGGGAAACGCGTCCGGGGAGCTGTTTTTT.

The chain employs TRBV5-6 and TRBJ1-5; 12 bases match TRBD1. The germline V gene has CDR1 SGHDT and CDR2 YYEEEE. The CDR3 spans 16 residues. With 4 bases clipped from V and 7 bases from J, the junction kept 9 bases outside the gene matches. The CDR3, as DNA: TGTGCCAGCAGCCGAGGGACAGGGGGCTCGCGACAGCCCCAGCATTTT. Encoded protein: CASSRGTGGSRQPQHF.

By frequency in the sample, this clone is medium-sized. The rearrangement links TRBV27 to TRBJ1-1; no clear D. Looked up from germline, CDR1 is MNHEY and CDR2 is SMNVEV (reference sequence). Between the trimmed V and J ends, which lost 6 bases and 0 bases, there was a span of 5 bases. The CDR3 totals 12 residues. The CDR3 coding sequence is TGTGCCAGCAGCACAGTGAACACTGAAGCTTTCTTT. It specifies CASSTVNTEAFF.